The TCR beta chain under discussion was sequenced for a study of cytomegalovirus exposure and HLA in healthy donors. General study findings and limits: As a later analysis showed, a missense DCLRE1C variant was linked to trimming of TCR beta V- and J-genes. In a later analysis, an Asian-associated ancestry cluster reportedly showed fewer N-insertions than the roughly 730-donor mean.

The CDR3 runs to 16 residues. The ends lost 3 bases at V and 6 bases at J; junction bases unmatched: 6. From germline, CDR1 is KGHSH and CDR2 LQKENI. Worth noting for this clone: The antigen remains unidentified.

This PCR relied on a set of 60 Vbeta primers and 13 Jbeta primers. Sequencing used immunoSEQ multiplex PCR; TCRdb keeps in-frame clones, though not all of them. The sample includes 100,000 to 150,000 clones. V usage is TRBV18 and J usage is TRBJ1-4, with TRBD1 matching 11 bases. This TCR was sampled from a woman in her 40s in good health and CMV-seronegative. Sequencing was carried out using PBMCs. The CDR3 DNA reads TGTGCCAGCTCACCCCCCGGGACAGGGGGATATGAAAAACTGTTTTTT. Its translation: CASSPPGTGGYEKLFF.